Below, one TCR beta chain is given with its context. The assay was immunoSEQ multiplex PCR, and TCRdb's table has in-frame clones only and misses some. The data contain about 120,000 clones, 90% of them singletons. These data come from a study of T cell clones after liver transplantation. Trimming pared 9 bases from V and 5 bases from J, leaving 17 bases between. The CDR3 has 13 amino acids. Germline V gene data show CDR1 as ENHRY and CDR2 as SYGVKD. The source is a human patient who received a liver transplant. The graft donor may be the source of some T cells. The sample in question was CD4+ T cells from blood, obtained 12 months after liver transplant. The V gene is TRBV10-3, the J gene TRBJ2-7; D unresolved. The CDR3 loop is CAMRTDLLNEQYF. CDR3 nucleotides: TGTGCCATGCGGACGGATTTGTTGAACGAGCAGTACTTC.